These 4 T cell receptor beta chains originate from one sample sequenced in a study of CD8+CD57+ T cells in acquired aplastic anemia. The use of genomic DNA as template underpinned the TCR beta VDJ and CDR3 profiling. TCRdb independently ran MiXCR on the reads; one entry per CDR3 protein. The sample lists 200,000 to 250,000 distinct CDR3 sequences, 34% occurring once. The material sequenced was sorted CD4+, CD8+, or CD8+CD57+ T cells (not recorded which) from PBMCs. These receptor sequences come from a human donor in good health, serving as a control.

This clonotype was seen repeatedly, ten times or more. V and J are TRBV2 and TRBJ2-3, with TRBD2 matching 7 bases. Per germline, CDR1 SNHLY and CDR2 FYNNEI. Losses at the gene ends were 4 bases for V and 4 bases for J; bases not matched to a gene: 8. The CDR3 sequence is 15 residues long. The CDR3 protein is CASSVLAEWADTQYF. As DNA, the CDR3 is TGTGCCAGCAGTGTCCTAGCGGAGTGGGCAGATACGCAGTATTTT.

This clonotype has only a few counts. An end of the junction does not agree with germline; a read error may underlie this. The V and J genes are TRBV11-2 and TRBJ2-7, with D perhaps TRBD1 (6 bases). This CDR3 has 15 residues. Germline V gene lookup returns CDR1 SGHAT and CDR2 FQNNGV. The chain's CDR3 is CASSLDWTASYEQHF. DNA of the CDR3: TGTGCCAGCAGCTTAGACTGGACAGCATCCTACGAGCAGCACTTC.

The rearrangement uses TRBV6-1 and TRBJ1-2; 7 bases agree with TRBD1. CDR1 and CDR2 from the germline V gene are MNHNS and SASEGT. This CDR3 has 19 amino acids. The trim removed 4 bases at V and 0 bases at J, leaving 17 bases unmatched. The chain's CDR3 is CASSGQTGVSIASNYGYTF. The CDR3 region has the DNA TGTGCCAGCAGTGGGCAAACAGGGGTGTCTATAGCATCTAACTATGGCTACACCTTC.

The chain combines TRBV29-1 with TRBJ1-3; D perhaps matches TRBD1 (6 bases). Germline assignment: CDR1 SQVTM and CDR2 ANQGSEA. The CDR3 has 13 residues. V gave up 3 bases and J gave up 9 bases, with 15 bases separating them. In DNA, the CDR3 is TGCAGCGTTGATGCGGGGGCGCGGGGCACCATATATTTT. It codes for CSVDAGARGTIYF. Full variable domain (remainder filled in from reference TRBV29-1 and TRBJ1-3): SAVISQKPSRDICQRGTSLTIQCQVDSQVTMMFWYRQQPGQSLTLIATANQGSEATYESGFVIDKFPISRPNLTFSTLTVSNMSPEDSSIYLCSVDAGARGTIYFGEGSWLTVV.